This TCR beta chain was sequenced in a study of neurological immune-mediated disorders. Whole-study results and caveats: Private repertoires in all groups were suggested by the finding that expanded clones across subjects shared no CDR3 amino acid sequences.

This clonotype occurred a few times. The antigen remains unidentified. TCRdb redid the calling of the 5' RACE reads with MiXCR, one entry per CDR3 protein. The profile shows roughly 43,000 distinct CDR3 sequences, under 2% of them singletons. The germline V and J ends were trimmed by 0 bases and 3 bases, with 7 bases remaining between them. The length of the CDR3 is 13 residues. CDR1 SGHRS and CDR2 YFSETQ come from the germline V gene. This TCR was recovered from a woman in her thirties or forties with multiple sclerosis. The chain employs TRBV5-1 and TRBJ2-7; D is uncertain. The specimen was PBMCs. The CDR3 DNA reads as TGCGCCAGCAGCTTGGGGACCTTCTACGAGCAGTACTTC. It is translated as CASSLGTFYEQYF.